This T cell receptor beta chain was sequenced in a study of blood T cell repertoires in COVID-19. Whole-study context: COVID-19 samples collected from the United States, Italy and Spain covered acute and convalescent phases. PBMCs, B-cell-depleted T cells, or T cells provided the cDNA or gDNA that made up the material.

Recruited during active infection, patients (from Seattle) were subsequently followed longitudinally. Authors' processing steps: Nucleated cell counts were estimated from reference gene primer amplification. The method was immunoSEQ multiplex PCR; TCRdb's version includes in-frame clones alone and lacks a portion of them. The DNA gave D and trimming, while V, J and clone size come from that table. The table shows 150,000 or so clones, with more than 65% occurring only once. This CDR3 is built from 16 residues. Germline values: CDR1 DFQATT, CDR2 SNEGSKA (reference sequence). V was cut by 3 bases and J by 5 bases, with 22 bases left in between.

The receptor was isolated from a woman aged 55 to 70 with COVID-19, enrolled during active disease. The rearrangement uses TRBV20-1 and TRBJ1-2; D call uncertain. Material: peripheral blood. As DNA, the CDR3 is TGCAGTGCTAGTTTTCCCGGCGGGCAGGAAGATTATGGCTACACCTTC. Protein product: CSASFPGGQEDYGYTF.